One sample yielded the 30 T cell receptor beta chains listed below, sequenced in a study of T cells in women clearing cervical HPV infection. The method was immunoSEQ multiplex PCR; TCRdb's version includes in-frame clones alone and lacks a portion of them. The sample table includes tens of thousands of clones. Sequencing was performed on blood buffy coat. The receptors were gathered from a woman aged 18-69 years with a cervical HPV16 infection that either progressed to CIN3+ or cleared (not recorded which).

For this clone: The read halts 3 residues ahead of the CDR3 end, with the missing end drawn from the germline J gene. The chain has TRBV5-8 and TRBJ2-4; a possible D gene is TRBD2 (5 bases). The CDR3 consists of 10 residues. Per the germline V gene, CDR1 is SGHTS and CDR2 is YDEGEE. The sequenced part of the CDR3 DNA is TGTGCCAGCAGTCCTCGGGGT. It specifies CASSPRG. The complete CDR3 sequence is CASSPRGQYF. The full variable domain, its missing parts supplied by reference TRBV5-8 and TRBJ2-4, is EAGVTQSPTHLIKTRGQQATLRCSPISGHTSVYWYQQALGLGLQFLLWYDEGEERNRGNFPPRFSGRQFPNYSSELNVNALELEDSALYLCASSPRGQYFGAGTRLSVL.

A note on this clone: The read terminates 3 residues before the CDR3 end, so the remaining end is supplied by the germline J gene. This rearrangement joins TRBV18 to TRBJ2-6; 10 bases line up with TRBD1. CDR3 size: 18 residues. The germline CDR1 and CDR2 sequences are KGHSH and LQKENI. V lost 3 bases to trimming and J lost 2 bases; unmatched junction nucleotides: 7. Here the CDR3 reads CASSPGTGVGTGANVLTF. The sequenced CDR3 bases are TGTGCCAGCTCACCCGGGACAGGGGTTGGGACTGGGGCCAACGTC. The variable domain in full, with the rest retrieved from reference TRBV18 and TRBJ2-6, is NAGVMQNPRHLVRRRGQEARLRCSPMKGHSHVYWYRQLPEEGLKFMVYLQKENIIDESGMPKERFSAEFPKEGPSILRIQQVVRGDSAAYFCASSPGTGVGTGANVLTFGAGSRLTVL.

A word on this clone: The read stops 3 residues short of the end of the CDR3; the missing end is completed from the germline J gene. V and J are TRBV4-1 and TRBJ2-1, with D perhaps matching TRBD2 (6 bases). Trimming pared 3 bases from V and 5 bases from J, leaving 17 bases between. The CDR3 is 16 amino acids. Germline V gene data show CDR1 as MGHRA and CDR2 as YSYEKL. This CDR3 is CASSHRGTFDNNEQFF. The sequenced part of the CDR3 DNA is TGCGCCAGCAGCCACAGAGGGACTTTTGACAACAATGAG.

Turning to this clone: The CDR3 goes on 3 residues after the read ends, and that part is filled in from the germline J gene. This chain links TRBV30 with TRBJ2-7; D is possibly TRBD2 (7 bases). Trimming removed 1 base at V and 2 bases at J, with 12 bases between. Germline CDR1 is GTSNPN and CDR2 is SVGIG (reference sequence). The CDR3 has 14 amino acids. The CDR3 bases that were read are TGTGCCTGGAGTGGAGGGGGGGGCGCCTACGAG. Translation gives CAWSGGGGAYE. The whole CDR3 is CAWSGGGGAYEQYF.

A word on this clone: The missing CDR3 end, 3 residues past where the read stops, is filled in from the germline J gene. V is TRBV27 and J is TRBJ1-5; 7 nucleotides match TRBD1. Germline CDR1 reads MNHEY; CDR2 reads SMNVEV (reference sequence). J gave up 1 base and V 8 bases, and 17 bases lay outside the gene matches. CDR3 length equals 18 residues. CDR3 DNA, as far as it was read: TGTGCCAGCCCCCCCGCTAACAGGGGACGGGAAAGCAATCAGCCC. This encodes CASPPANRGRESNQP. The entire CDR3 reads CASPPANRGRESNQPQHF.

In regard to this clone: At one end, the junction sequence differs from germline, possibly due to a read error. The CDR3 here is CASSQDWAGGEQYF. The DNA read from the CDR3 is TGCGCCAGCAGCCAAGATTGGGCAGGGGGCGAG. The V and J genes are TRBV4-2 and TRBJ2-7, with TRBD1 identical over 7 bases. The read ends 3 residues before the CDR3 terminus; that terminus is restored from the germline J gene. The germline V gene has CDR1 LGHNA and CDR2 YNFKEQ. The CDR3 contains 14 residues.

As to this clone: With the read ending 3 residues before the CDR3 end, the germline J gene is used to fill in that end. The chain recombines TRBV5-4 with TRBJ1-4; D is unclear. The CDR3 spans 14 residues. Germline V gene sequence: CDR1 SGHNT, CDR2 YYREEE (reference sequence). With 5 bases removed from V and 6 bases from J, the gap between germline ends came to 14 bases. The sequenced CDR3 bases are TGTGCCAGCAGTTACGTCGGTAGAGATGAAAAA. Amino acid sequence: CASSYVGRDEK. The whole CDR3 sequence reads CASSYVGRDEKLFF.

Remarks on this clone: The read halts 3 residues ahead of the CDR3 end, with the missing end drawn from the germline J gene. This sequence joins TRBV28 and TRBJ2-1; the D is unclear. Germline loops: CDR1 MDHEN, CDR2 SYDVKM. The CDR3 is made up of 13 amino acids. V lost 10 bases and J lost 5, with 15 bases in between. CDR3 residues: CATLDVLDNEQFF. CDR3 bases read: TGTGCCACCCTAGACGTCCTAGACAATGAG.

Notes on this clone: The sequenced fragment ends 3 residues before the CDR3 boundary, so the rest is inferred from the germline J gene. The chain joins TRBV29-1 to TRBJ2-3, with D tentatively TRBD1 (7 bases). Germline CDR1 SQVTM, CDR2 ANQGSEA. The CDR3 contains 13 residues. The chain's CDR3 is CSGYRGFRETQYF. The CDR3 DNA, read in part, is TGCAGCGGTTACAGGGGTTTTCGGGAGACG.

Regarding this clone: Read sequence stops 3 residues before the CDR3 end, and the germline J gene provides the missing end. The chain has TRBV19 and TRBJ1-1, with D possibly TRBD1 on 6 matching bases. Trimming stripped 11 bases from V and 4 bases from J, with 17 bases between. The CDR3 has 13 amino acids. Per germline, CDR1 LNHDA and CDR2 SQIVND (reference sequence). This CDR3 reads CASKGGIGTEAFF. The part of the CDR3 DNA that was read is TGTGCCTCCAAGGGGGGGATCGGCACTGAA.

Concerning this clone itself: The CDR3 extends 3 residues past the end of the read, so its final part is completed from the germline J gene. The chain combines TRBV9 with TRBJ2-6, with TRBD2 matching over 8 bases. The CDR3 spans 16 residues. Germline lookup yields CDR1 SGDLS and CDR2 YYNGEE. The CDR3 is CASSPRPPGGTPLLTF. CDR3 DNA (partial): TGTGCCAGCAGCCCTCGTCCGCCGGGGGGGACTCCGCTC.

Regarding this clone: The read terminates 3 residues before the CDR3 end, so the remaining end is supplied by the germline J gene. J is TRBJ1-3 and V is TRBV29-1; D remains ambiguous. The CDR3 extends over 12 amino acids. The V gene's germline CDR1 is SQVTM and CDR2 ANQGSEA. The V and J ends lost 3 bases and 2 bases respectively, with 5 bases between them. CDR3 bases read: TGCAGCGTTGACGGGGCTGGAAACACC. Translated, it gives CSVDGAGNT. The full CDR3 sequence reads CSVDGAGNTIYF.

In the case of this clone: The sequence runs out 3 residues before the end of the CDR3; the remainder is reconstructed from the germline J gene. V usage is TRBV2 and J usage is TRBJ2-7, with TRBD2 matching over 9 bases. The CDR3 sequence is 14 residues long. V lost 4 bases to trimming and J lost 2 bases; unmatched junction nucleotides: 3. CDR1 and CDR2 from the germline V gene are SNHLY and FYNNEI. CDR3 sequence reads: CASSAGTSPYEQYF. Partial CDR3 DNA: TGTGCCAGCAGTGCTGGGACTAGCCCCTACGAG.

Concerning this clone itself: The CDR3 goes on 3 residues after the read ends, and that part is filled in from the germline J gene. J is TRBJ1-2 and V is TRBV18, with a possible D match to TRBD1 (6 bases). This CDR3 spans 16 amino acids. Germline V CDR1 and CDR2: KGHSH, LQKENI. CDR3 amino acids: CASSPAALGTRDTYTF. The sequenced CDR3 bases are TGTGCCAGCTCACCTGCGGCCCTCGGGACAAGAGATACC.

Comment on this clone: The sequence runs out 3 residues before the end of the CDR3; the remainder is reconstructed from the germline J gene. The J gene is TRBJ2-7, the V gene TRBV2; D may be TRBD2 (6 bases). The CDR3 spans 13 residues. V lost 8 bases to trimming and J lost 0 bases, with 11 bases between them. The germline V gene encodes CDR1 SNHLY and CDR2 FYNNEI. Here the CDR3 reads CASGGRSSYEQYF. The sequenced CDR3 bases are TGTGCCAGCGGGGGGAGGAGCTCCTACGAG.

Regarding this clone: Germline is not matched at one junction end, which may reflect a read error. The sequence runs out 3 residues before the end of the CDR3; the remainder is reconstructed from the germline J gene. At the DNA level, this CDR3 is encoded by other sequences in the same sample as well. V usage is TRBV20-1 and J usage is TRBJ1-3; maybe TRBD1 (5 bases). The CDR3 covers 14 residues. Germline CDR1 DFQATT, CDR2 SNEGSKA (reference sequence). The DNA read from the CDR3 is TGCAGTGCGATTCGACAGAGCTCTGGAAACACA. It specifies CSAIRQSSGNT. The entire CDR3 protein is CSAIRQSSGNTIYF.

Comments on this clone: The CDR3 end falls 3 residues outside the read, so it is completed with the germline J gene. V and J are TRBV19 and TRBJ1-6; weak D call: TRBD1 (5 bases). This CDR3 contains 12 residues. V was cut by 8 bases and J by 6 bases, with 8 bases left in between. Germline V CDR1 and CDR2: LNHDA, SQIVND (reference sequence). The CDR3 DNA, read in part, is TGTGCCAGTCAGGGCCTTAATTCACCC. The encoded protein is CASQGLNSP. The complete CDR3 sequence is CASQGLNSPLHF.

To note about this clone: The read is 3 residues too short to cover the CDR3 end, so that end is filled in from the germline J gene. The V call is TRBV12-3 or TRBV12-4, the J call TRBJ1-5; TRBD1 agrees at 9 bases. The junction had 3 bases not matched to a gene; V was cut back by 6 bases and J by 0 bases. This CDR3 spans 15 amino acids. The CDR3 protein is CASSRTGDSNQPQHF. The CDR3 DNA, read in part, is TGTGCCAGCAGCAGGACAGGGGATAGCAATCAGCCC.

As concerns this clone: The read terminates 3 residues before the CDR3 end, so the remaining end is supplied by the germline J gene. The rearrangement links TRBV19 to TRBJ2-7; the D gene is possibly TRBD2 (5 bases). This CDR3 has 13 amino acids. V was cut by 3 bases and J by 5 bases, with 11 bases left in between. Germline V CDR1 and CDR2: LNHDA, SQIVND (reference sequence). This CDR3 reads CASSIRGPNEQYF. The CDR3 DNA, read in part, is TGTGCCAGTAGTATCCGGGGTCCCAACGAG.

To note about this clone: Germline and junction disagree at one end, which may indicate a read error. This same CDR3 is encoded by further DNA sequences in the sample. This CDR3 reads CASSYLEQHQPQHF. The CDR3 bases that were read are TGTGCTAGCAGCTACCTGGAACAGCATCAGCCC. The chain has TRBV6-2 or TRBV6-3 and TRBJ1-5; D not resolved. The read finishes 3 residues shy of the CDR3 end, and the germline J gene is used to complete it. CDR3 length: 14 residues. The germline V gene has CDR1 MNHEY and CDR2 SVGEGT.

With regard to this clone: Read sequence stops 3 residues before the CDR3 end, and the germline J gene provides the missing end. The V call is TRBV5-1, the J call TRBJ2-2; D perhaps matches TRBD2 (6 bases). The CDR3 contains 14 residues. V was cut by 3 bases and J by 7 bases, with 13 bases left in between. CDR1 is SGHRS and CDR2 is YFSETQ in the germline V gene. The DNA read from the CDR3 is TGCGCCAGCAGCTCAGCGCAGGGAGGCGGGGAG. This sequence encodes CASSSAQGGGE. The whole CDR3 protein is CASSSAQGGGELFF.

As to this clone: The CDR3 goes on 3 residues after the read ends, and that part is filled in from the germline J gene. The chain has TRBV18 and TRBJ2-5, with a possible D match to TRBD1 (6 bases). V gave up 3 bases and J gave up 4 bases, with 12 bases separating them. The CDR3 is 14 residues long. Germline assignment: CDR1 KGHSH and CDR2 LQKENI. The CDR3 DNA, read in part, is TGTGCCAGCTCACCCCAGAGGGGGTTAGAGACC. Translated, it gives CASSPQRGLET. From start to end, the CDR3 is CASSPQRGLETQYF. Combining the CDR3 with reference TRBV18 and TRBJ2-5 gives the whole variable domain NAGVMQNPRHLVRRRGQEARLRCSPMKGHSHVYWYRQLPEEGLKFMVYLQKENIIDESGMPKERFSAEFPKEGPSILRIQQVVRGDSAAYFCASSPQRGLETQYFGPGTRLLVL.

Points on this clone: The DNA ends 3 residues before the CDR3 does, and the rest of the CDR3 is filled in from the germline J gene. The V call is TRBV6-1, the J call TRBJ1-4; 7 nucleotides agree with TRBD1. The V gene's germline CDR1 is MNHNS and CDR2 SASEGT. The J segment lost 8 bases and the V segment lost 4 bases, leaving 13 bases of the junction unmatched. The CDR3 covers 16 residues. The CDR3 sequence is CASSAPSGGLIEKLFF. The CDR3 DNA, read in part, is TGTGCCAGCAGTGCCCCCTCAGGGGGTTTGATAGAAAAA.

In the case of this clone: The sequenced fragment ends 3 residues before the CDR3 boundary, so the rest is inferred from the germline J gene. The chain uses TRBV2 and TRBJ1-3; weak D call: TRBD1 (5 bases). Trimming took off 9 bases at V and 0 bases at J, with 15 bases between the two ends. CDR1 and CDR2 (germline): SNHLY, FYNNEI. This CDR3 region has 15 residues. The CDR3 DNA, read in part, is TGTGCCAGTATCCTGGAAGGGGTCTCTGGAAACACC. Translated, it gives CASILEGVSGNT. The full CDR3 reads CASILEGVSGNTIYF.

Concerning this clone itself: Read sequence stops 3 residues before the CDR3 end, and the germline J gene provides the missing end. The V and J genes are TRBV2 and TRBJ1-4; 10 positions match TRBD1. The CDR3 contains 16 residues. J gave up 6 bases and V 0 bases, and 4 bases lay outside the gene matches. CDR1 and CDR2 from the germline V gene are SNHLY and FYNNEI. CDR3 loop: CASSEALGTGDEKLFF. Incomplete CDR3 DNA: TGTGCCAGCAGTGAAGCGCTTGGGACAGGGGATGAAAAA.

As concerns this clone: The read finishes 3 residues shy of the CDR3 end, and the germline J gene is used to complete it. The chain couples TRBV7-2 to TRBJ2-7; D uncertain. Trimming left V 1 base short and J 2 bases short, with 6 bases between. Germline-derived CDR1 and CDR2 are SGHTA and FQGNSA. This CDR3 spans 13 amino acids. CDR3 protein: CASSLDMAYEQYF. Partial CDR3 DNA: TGTGCCAGCAGCTTAGACATGGCCTACGAG.

About this clone: The CDR3 extends 3 residues past the end of the read, so its final part is completed from the germline J gene. The genes are TRBV6-1 and TRBJ2-3; D may be TRBD1 (5 bases). CDR1 MNHNS and CDR2 SASEGT come from the germline V gene. The CDR3 sequence is 16 residues long. CDR3 region: CASSELRAGPYQPQYF. The CDR3 bases that were read are TGTGCCAGCAGTGAACTTCGGGCAGGGCCATATCAGCCG.

The sequenced CDR3 bases are TGTGCCAGTACCTTTGGGACTAGTAAAGCGGCTGAG. Translation: CASTFGTSKAAE. The full CDR3 reads CASTFGTSKAAEQFF. V gene TRBV19 combines with J gene TRBJ2-1; 8 bases map to TRBD2. The read halts 3 residues ahead of the CDR3 end, with the missing end drawn from the germline J gene. CDR1 and CDR2 (germline): LNHDA, SQIVND (reference sequence). The V and J ends lost 7 bases and 9 bases, in that order; junction bases with no gene match: 14. CDR3 length: 15 amino acids.

In the case of this clone: The read gets to within 3 residues of the CDR3 end, and the germline J gene fills in the rest. The rearrangement links TRBV5-1 to TRBJ1-2, with D hard to call. This CDR3 region has 14 residues. Germline V gene lookup returns CDR1 SGHRS and CDR2 YFSETQ. V lost 3 bases, J lost 3 bases, and 12 bases lay in between. The CDR3 region is CASSWWAADYGYTF. Incomplete CDR3 DNA: TGCGCCAGCAGCTGGTGGGCAGCAGACTATGGC. Using reference TRBV5-1 and TRBJ1-2 for the parts outside the CDR3, the full variable domain is KAGVTQTPRYLIKTRGQQVTLSCSPISGHRSVSWYQQTPGQGLQFLFEYFSETQRNKGNFPGRFSGRQFSNSRSEMNVSTLELGDSALYLCASSWWAADYGYTFGSGTRLTVV.

CDR3 DNA, as far as it was read: TGTGCCAGCAGCTTAGGTCGGCTCGGGGGGCTTGAG. Encoded protein: CASSLGRLGGLE. The entire CDR3 reads CASSLGRLGGLEQFF. The chain recombines TRBV11-3 with TRBJ2-1, with D possibly matching TRBD2 (7 bases). The sequenced fragment ends 3 residues before the CDR3 boundary, so the rest is inferred from the germline J gene. Germline V gives CDR1 SGHNT, CDR2 YENEEA. The CDR3 contains 15 residues. The V gene lost 1 base and the J gene lost 9 bases, with 16 bases spanning the gap.